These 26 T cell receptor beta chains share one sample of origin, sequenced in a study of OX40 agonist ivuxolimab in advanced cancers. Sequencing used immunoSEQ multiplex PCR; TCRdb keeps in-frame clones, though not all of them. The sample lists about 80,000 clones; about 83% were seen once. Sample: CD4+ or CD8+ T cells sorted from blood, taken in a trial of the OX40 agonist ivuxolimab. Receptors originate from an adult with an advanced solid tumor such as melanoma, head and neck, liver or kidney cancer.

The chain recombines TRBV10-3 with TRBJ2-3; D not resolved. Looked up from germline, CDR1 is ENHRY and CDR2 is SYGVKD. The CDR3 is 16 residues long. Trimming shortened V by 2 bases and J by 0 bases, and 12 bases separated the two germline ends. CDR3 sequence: CAISEEDLRSTDTQYF. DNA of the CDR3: TGTGCCATCAGTGAGGAGGACCTAAGGAGCACAGATACGCAGTATTTT.

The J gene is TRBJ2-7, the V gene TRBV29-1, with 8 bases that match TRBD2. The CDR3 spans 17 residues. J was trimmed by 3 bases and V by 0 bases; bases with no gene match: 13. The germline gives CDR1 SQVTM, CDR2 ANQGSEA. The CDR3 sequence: CSVEDSSRAGGHYEQYF. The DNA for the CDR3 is TGCAGCGTTGAAGATTCCTCCAGGGCGGGAGGACACTACGAGCAGTACTTC.

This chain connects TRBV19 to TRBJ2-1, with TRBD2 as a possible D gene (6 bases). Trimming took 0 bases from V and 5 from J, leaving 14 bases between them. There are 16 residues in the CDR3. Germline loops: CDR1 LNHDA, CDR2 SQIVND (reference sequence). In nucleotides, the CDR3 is TGTGCCAGTAGTATAGATACCCGGGGGATAAACAATGAGCAGTTCTTC. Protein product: CASSIDTRGINNEQFF.

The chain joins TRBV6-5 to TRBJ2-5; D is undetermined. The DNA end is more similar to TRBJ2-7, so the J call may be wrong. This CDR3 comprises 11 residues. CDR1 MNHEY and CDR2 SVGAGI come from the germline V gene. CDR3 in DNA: TGTGCCAACATATTCGTCTACGAGCAGTACTTC. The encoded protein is CANIFVYEQYF.

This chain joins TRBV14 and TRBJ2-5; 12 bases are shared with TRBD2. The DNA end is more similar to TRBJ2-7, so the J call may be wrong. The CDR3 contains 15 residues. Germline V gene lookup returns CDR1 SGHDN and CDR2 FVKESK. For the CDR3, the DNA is TGTGCCAGCAGCCCCCTAGCGGGGGGGCCGTACGAGCAGTACTTC. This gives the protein CASSPLAGGPYEQYF.

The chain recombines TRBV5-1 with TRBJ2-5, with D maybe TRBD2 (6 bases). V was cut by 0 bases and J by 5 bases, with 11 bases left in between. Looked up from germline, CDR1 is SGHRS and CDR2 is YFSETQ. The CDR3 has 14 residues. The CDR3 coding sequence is TGCGCCAGCAGCTTGGGCGAGGGAGGCGAGACCCAGTACTTC. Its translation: CASSLGEGGETQYF.

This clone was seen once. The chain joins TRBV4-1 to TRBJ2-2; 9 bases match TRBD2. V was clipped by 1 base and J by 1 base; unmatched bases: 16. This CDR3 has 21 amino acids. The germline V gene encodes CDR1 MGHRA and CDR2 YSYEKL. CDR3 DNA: TGCGCCAGCAGCCAAGCCGCTCTTCTTAGCGGGAGAAAGGGGAACACCGGGGAGCTGTTTTTT. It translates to CASSQAALLSGRKGNTGELFF.

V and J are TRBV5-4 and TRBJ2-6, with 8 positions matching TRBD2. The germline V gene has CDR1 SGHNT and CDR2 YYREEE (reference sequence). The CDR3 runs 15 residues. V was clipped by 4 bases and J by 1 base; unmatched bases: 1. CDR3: CASSPGGSGANVLTF. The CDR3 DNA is TGTGCCAGCAGCCCGGGAGGGTCTGGGGCCAACGTCCTGACTTTC.

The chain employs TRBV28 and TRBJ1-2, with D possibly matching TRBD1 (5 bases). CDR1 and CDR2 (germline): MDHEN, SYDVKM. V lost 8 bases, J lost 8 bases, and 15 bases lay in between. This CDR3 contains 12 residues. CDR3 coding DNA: TGTGCCAGCGGGGACGGGTGGGAGGGCTACACCTTC. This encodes CASGDGWEGYTF.

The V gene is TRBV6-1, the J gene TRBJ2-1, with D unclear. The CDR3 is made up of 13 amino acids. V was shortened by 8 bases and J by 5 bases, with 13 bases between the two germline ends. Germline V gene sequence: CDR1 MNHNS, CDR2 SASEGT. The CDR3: CASSRKPHNEQFF. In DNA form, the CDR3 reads TGTGCCAGCTCCCGAAAACCCCACAATGAGCAGTTCTTC.

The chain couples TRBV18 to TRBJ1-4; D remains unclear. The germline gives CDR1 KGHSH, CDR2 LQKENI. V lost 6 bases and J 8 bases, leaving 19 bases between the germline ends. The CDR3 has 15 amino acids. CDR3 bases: TGTGCCAGCTCCTCCCGTCCCCCCGGGCAGGAAAAACTGTTTTTT. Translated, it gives CASSSRPPGQEKLFF.

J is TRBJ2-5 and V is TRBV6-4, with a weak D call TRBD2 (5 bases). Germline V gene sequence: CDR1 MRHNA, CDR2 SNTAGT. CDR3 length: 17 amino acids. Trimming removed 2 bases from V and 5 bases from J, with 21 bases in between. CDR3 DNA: TGTGCCAGCAGTGACCCCCAGCGAACGGGGATGAGGGAGACCCAGTACTTC. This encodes CASSDPQRTGMRETQYF.

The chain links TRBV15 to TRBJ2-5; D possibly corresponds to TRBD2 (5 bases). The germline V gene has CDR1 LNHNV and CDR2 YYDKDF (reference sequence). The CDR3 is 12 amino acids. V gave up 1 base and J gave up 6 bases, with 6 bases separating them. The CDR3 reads CATSRAGKTQYF. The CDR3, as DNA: TGTGCCACCAGCAGAGCGGGAAAGACCCAGTACTTC.

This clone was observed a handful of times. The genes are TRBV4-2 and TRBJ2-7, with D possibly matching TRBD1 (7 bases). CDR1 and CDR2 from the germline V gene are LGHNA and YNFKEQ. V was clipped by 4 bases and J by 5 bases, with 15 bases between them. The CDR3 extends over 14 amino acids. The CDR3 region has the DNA TGTGCCAGCAGCCCTCAGGGGGGAGCAGACGAGCAGTACTTC. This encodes CASSPQGGADEQYF.

The CDR3 DNA reads as TGTGCCAGCAGCCAAGATCCGCGGGAGGGGGGAAGAAACACAGATACGCAGTATTTT. It is translated as CASSQDPREGGRNTDTQYF. The chain recombines TRBV4-2 with TRBJ2-3; TRBD2 aligns across 9 bases. Per germline, CDR1 LGHNA and CDR2 YNFKEQ. CDR3 length: 19 residues. V trimming: 0 bases; J trimming: 2 bases; junction bases outside the gene matches: 12.

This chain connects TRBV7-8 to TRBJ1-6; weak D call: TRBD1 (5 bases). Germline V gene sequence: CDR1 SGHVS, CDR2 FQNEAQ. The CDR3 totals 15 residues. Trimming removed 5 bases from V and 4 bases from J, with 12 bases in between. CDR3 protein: CASSRSGLYNSPLHF. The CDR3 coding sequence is TGTGCCAGCAGCCGCTCGGGACTGTATAATTCACCCCTCCACTTT.

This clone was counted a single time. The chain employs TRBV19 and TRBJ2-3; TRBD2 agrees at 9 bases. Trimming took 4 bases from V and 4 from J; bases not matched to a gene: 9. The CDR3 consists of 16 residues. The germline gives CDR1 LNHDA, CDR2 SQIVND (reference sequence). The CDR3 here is CASSRLAGSLADTQYF. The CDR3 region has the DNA TGTGCCAGTAGTAGGCTAGCGGGGAGTTTGGCAGATACGCAGTATTTT.

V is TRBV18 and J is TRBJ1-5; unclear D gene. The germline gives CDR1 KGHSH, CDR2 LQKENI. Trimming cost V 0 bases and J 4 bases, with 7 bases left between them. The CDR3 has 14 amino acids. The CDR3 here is CASSPPERNQPQHF. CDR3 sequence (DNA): TGTGCCAGCTCACCACCGGAAAGGAATCAGCCCCAGCATTTT.

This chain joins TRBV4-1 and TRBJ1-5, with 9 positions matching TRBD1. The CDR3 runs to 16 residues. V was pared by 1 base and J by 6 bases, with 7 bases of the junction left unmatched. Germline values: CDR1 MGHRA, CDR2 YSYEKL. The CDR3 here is CASSQGQQGAGQPQHF. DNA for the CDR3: TGCGCCAGCAGCCAAGGACAACAGGGGGCGGGTCAGCCCCAGCATTTT.

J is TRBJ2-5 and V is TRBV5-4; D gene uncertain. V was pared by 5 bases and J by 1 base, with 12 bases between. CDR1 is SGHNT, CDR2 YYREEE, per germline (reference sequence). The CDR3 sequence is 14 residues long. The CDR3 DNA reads TGTGCCAGCAGTTACCCGGTGGGCCAAGAGACCCAGTACTTC. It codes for CASSYPVGQETQYF.

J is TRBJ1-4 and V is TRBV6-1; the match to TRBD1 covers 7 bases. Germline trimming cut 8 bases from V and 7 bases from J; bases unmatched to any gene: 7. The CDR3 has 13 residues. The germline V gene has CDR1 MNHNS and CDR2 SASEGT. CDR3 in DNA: TGTGCCAGCGCGGAGGGGGCATTTGAAAAACTGTTTTTT. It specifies CASAEGAFEKLFF.

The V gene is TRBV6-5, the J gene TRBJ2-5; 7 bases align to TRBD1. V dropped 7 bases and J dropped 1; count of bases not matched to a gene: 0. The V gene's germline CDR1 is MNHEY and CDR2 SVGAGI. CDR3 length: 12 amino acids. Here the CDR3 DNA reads TGTGCCAGCAACAGGGGCCAAGAGACCCAGTACTTC. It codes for CASNRGQETQYF.

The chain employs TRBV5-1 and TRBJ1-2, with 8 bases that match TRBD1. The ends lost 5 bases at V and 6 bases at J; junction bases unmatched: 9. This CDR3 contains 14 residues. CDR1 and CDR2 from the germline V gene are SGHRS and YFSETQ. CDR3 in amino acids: CASSSDREDDGYTF. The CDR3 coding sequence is TGCGCCAGCAGTTCGGACAGGGAGGATGATGGCTACACCTTC.

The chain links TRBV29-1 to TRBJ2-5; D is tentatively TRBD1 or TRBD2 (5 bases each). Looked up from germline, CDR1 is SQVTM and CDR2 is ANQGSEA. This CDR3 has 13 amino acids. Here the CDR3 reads CTYNRDQERAQYF. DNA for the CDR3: TGCACCTACAACCGGGACCAGGAACGGGCCCAGTACTTC.

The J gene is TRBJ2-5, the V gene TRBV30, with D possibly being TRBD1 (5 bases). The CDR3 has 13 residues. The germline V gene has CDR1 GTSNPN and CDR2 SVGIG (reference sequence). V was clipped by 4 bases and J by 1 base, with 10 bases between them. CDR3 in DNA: TGTGCCTGGAACAGGTATCGCCAAGAGACCCAGTACTTC. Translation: CAWNRYRQETQYF.

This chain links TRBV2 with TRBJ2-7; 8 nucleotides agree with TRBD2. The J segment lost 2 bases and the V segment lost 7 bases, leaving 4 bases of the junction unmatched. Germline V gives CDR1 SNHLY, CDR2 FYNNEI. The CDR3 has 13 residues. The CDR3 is CASTGGGPYEQYF. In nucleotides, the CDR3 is TGTGCCAGCACTGGCGGGGGGCCCTACGAGCAGTACTTC.